This T cell receptor (beta chain) was sequenced for a study of PD-L1 blockade in urothelial cancer. Time point specified: pretreatment peripheral blood. Libraries were prepared by immunoSEQ multiplex PCR; TCRdb keeps only in-frame clonotypes and omits some of them. The table records 55,000 to 75,000 clones, 70% to 90% of them present only once. This clone was seen once. V lost 7 bases, J lost 3 bases, and 9 bases stayed unmatched. Germline CDR1 reads LNHDA; CDR2 reads SQIVND (reference sequence). The length of the CDR3 is 15 residues. The sequence came from a man aged 70 or older with urothelial cancer. This chain joins TRBV19 and TRBJ2-1; TRBD1 matches 7 bases. The specimen was PBMCs, collected around atezolizumab (anti-PD-L1) treatment. The DNA of the CDR3 is TGTGCCAGTAATAAAGGGACAGCCGACTACAATGAGCAGTTCTTC. Encoded protein: CASNKGTADYNEQFF.